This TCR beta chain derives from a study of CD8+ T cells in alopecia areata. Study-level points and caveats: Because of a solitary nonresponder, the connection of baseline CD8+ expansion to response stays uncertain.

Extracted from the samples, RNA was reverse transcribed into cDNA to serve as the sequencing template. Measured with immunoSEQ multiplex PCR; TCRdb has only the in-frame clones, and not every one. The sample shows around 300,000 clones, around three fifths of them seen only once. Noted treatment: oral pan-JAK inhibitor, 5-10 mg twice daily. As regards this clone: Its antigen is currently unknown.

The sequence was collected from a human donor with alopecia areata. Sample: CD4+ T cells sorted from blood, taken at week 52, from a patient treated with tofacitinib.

The CDR3 is CATREGSSSYNEQFF. The CDR3 DNA reads as TGTGCCACCAGAGAGGGGAGTAGCTCCTACAATGAGCAGTTCTTC. This chain connects TRBV15 to TRBJ2-1, with D perhaps matching TRBD1 or TRBD2 (5 bases each). This CDR3 spans 15 amino acids. CDR1 is LNHNV, CDR2 YYDKDF, per germline (reference sequence). The V gene lost 6 bases and the J gene lost 0 bases, with 12 bases spanning the gap.